This TCR beta chain was captured in a study of CD8+ T cells in alopecia areata. This CDR3 spans 17 amino acids. Germline CDR1 reads WSHSY; CDR2 reads SAAADI. V shed 0 bases and J shed 0 bases, with 15 bases lying between them. Extraction and reverse transcription of RNA yielded cDNA as the sequencing template. Sequencing was performed with immunoSEQ multiplex PCR; in TCRdb, only in-frame clones are kept and a portion is missing. This table holds 150,000 to 200,000 clones, approximately 65% found once. This clone was seen a handful of times. Source: CD8+ T cells sorted from blood, taken at week 0. J is TRBJ2-7 and V is TRBV10-2, with TRBD1 as a possible D gene (5 bases). The sequence was obtained from a human donor with alopecia areata. CDR3 nucleotide sequence: TGCGCCAGCAGTGAGTCCGAAGGGGCCAGCGCCTCCTACGAGCAGTACTTC. Translating gives CASSESEGASASYEQYF.